This T cell receptor (beta chain) emerged from a study of spatial heterogeneity in lung cancer. Remarks on this clonotype: The antigen remains unidentified.

Time point reported: sample taken at primary tumor resection. The donors, 72 patients with untreated early-stage non-small cell lung cancer, provided the samples. In each case, whole RNA from tumor, nontumor lung or frozen PBMC was sequenced unsorted. Every TCR cDNA molecule carried a tag that served as a unique molecular identifier. Each CDR3 protein gets one entry after TCRdb re-called the 5' RACE reads with MiXCR. The sample gives about 100,000 distinct CDR3 sequences, under 4.5% of which show up once; less than 25% is in the top ten. Study findings and constraints: Tumoral mutation counts were tracked by counts of expanded intratumoral alpha and beta TCRs.

The CDR3 has 15 amino acids. Germline trimming cut 6 bases from V and 9 bases from J; bases unmatched to any gene: 16. CDR1 is MNHEY and CDR2 is SVGEGT in the germline V gene. The origin of this receptor is a male donor with early-stage non-small cell lung cancer. The chain carries TRBV6-2 or TRBV6-3 and TRBJ2-5; 7 nucleotides agree with TRBD1. The material was lung tumor tissue, obtained at surgery. Here the CDR3 DNA reads TGTGCCAGCAGCTTTGTCGATAGCGAGGGGGCGGCCCAGTACTTC. This gives the protein CASSFVDSEGAAQYF.